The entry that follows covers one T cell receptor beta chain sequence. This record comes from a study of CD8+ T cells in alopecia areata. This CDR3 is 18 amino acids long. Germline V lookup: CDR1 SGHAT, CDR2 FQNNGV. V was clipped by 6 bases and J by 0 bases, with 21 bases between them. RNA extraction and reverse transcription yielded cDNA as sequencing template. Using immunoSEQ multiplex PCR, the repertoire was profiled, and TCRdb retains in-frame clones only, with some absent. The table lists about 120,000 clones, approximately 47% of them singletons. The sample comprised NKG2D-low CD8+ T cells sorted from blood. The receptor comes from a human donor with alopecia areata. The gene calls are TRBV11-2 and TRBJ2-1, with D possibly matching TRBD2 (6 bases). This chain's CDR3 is CASSPNVGSSHSYNEQFF. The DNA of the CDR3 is TGTGCCAGCAGTCCGAACGTCGGGAGCAGCCACTCCTACAATGAGCAGTTCTTC.